A selection of T cell receptor beta chains follows, all from one sample in a study of OX40 agonist ivuxolimab in advanced cancers. Only in-frame clones appear in the TCRdb table, and some are missing; sequencing was by immunoSEQ multiplex PCR. The sample yields 60,000 to 75,000 clones, approximately 80% seen once. Sequenced here: CD4+ or CD8+ T cells sorted from blood, sampled in a trial of the OX40 agonist ivuxolimab. The origin of the receptors is an adult with an advanced solid tumor such as melanoma, head and neck, liver or kidney cancer. Each CDR3 is given with its conserved first and last residue. D genes are given only for firm matches. Where a row states a size, it is once, few, many or the class of an expanded clone; other rows omit it.

TRBV2	.	TRBJ1-4	.	CASRPQISTNEKLFF	TGTGCCAGCAGACCCCAGATCAGCACTAATGAAAAACTGTTTTTT
TRBV27	TRBD2	TRBJ2-3	.	CASSSSGVITDTQYF	TGTGCCAGCAGTAGTAGCGGGGTGATCACAGATACGCAGTATTTT
TRBV15	.	TRBJ1-1	.	CATSREVTAMNTEAFF	TGTGCCACCAGCAGAGAAGTGACAGCGATGAACACTGAAGCTTTCTTT
TRBV7-2	.	TRBJ1-2	.	CASSSPGGYYGYTF	TGTGCCAGCAGCTCTCCGGGGGGCTACTATGGCTACACCTTC
TRBV6-7	.	TRBJ2-7	.	CASSVACSYEQYF	TGTGCCAGCAGTGTCGCGTGTTCCTACGAGCAGTACTTC
TRBV19	.	TRBJ1-4	.	CASSIPPTAWSNEKLFF	TGTGCCAGTAGTATTCCGCCGACAGCGTGGTCTAATGAAAAACTGTTTTTT
TRBV11-2	TRBD1	TRBJ1-1	.	CASSLGPGQGSTEAFF	TGTGCCAGCAGCTTAGGACCGGGACAGGGAAGTACTGAAGCTTTCTTT
TRBV2	.	TRBJ1-2	.	CASSNSPGLNYGYTF	TGTGCCAGCAGTAATTCTCCAGGCCTTAACTATGGCTACACCTTC
TRBV5-1	TRBD1	TRBJ2-2	.	CASRTTGGSVGELFF	TGCGCCAGCAGGACTACAGGGGGCTCCGTCGGGGAGCTGTTTTTT
TRBV25-1	.	TRBJ1-6	.	CASSLGRTDNSPLHF	TGTGCCAGCAGCTTGGGACGGACTGATAATTCACCCCTCCACTTT
TRBV6-1	.	TRBJ2-7	.	CASSEAWTHEQYF	TGTGCCAGCAGTGAAGCATGGACCCACGAGCAGTACTTC
TRBV5-1	.	TRBJ1-1	.	CASSPTAGVITEAFF	TGCGCCAGCAGCCCAACAGCCGGGGTAATAACTGAAGCTTTCTTT
TRBV2	TRBD1	TRBJ1-2	once	CASRNRGFDYGYTF	TGTGCCAGCAGGAACAGGGGGTTCGACTATGGCTACACCTTC
TRBV9	.	TRBJ2-5	.	CASSVRGLQGGETQYF	TGTGCCAGCAGCGTAAGGGGGCTACAGGGAGGAGAGACCCAGTACTTC